The rows below give T cell receptor beta chains drawn from one sample of a study of vaccination effects on CD4 cells after COVID-19. Profiled with immunoSEQ multiplex PCR; TCRdb holds only in-frame clones, not every one. The sample contains 50,000 to 65,000 clones, 81% of which appear only once. These receptors lack a known antigen. The starting material was CD4+ T cells from PBMCs cultured with HCoV-229E spike peptides, obtained before COVID-19 vaccination. The receptors here all came from a human donor who received a COVID-19 vaccine. Both conserved end residues are part of each CDR3. A D gene is named only where the DNA matches it firmly. Clone size, where shown, is once, few, many, or a class for clones that have expanded.

clone_size	v_call	j_call	d_call	cdr3_nt	cdr3_aa
.	TRBV6-2/TRBV6-3	TRBJ2-6	.	TGTGCCAGCAGCCGCCTGGGGCTAATGTTGGGGGCCAACGTCCTGACTTTC	CASSRLGLMLGANVLTF
.	TRBV6-5	TRBJ1-2	.	TGTGCCGCGAGTCAGGCTAACTATGGCCACACCTTC	CAASQANYGHTF
.	TRBV28	TRBJ1-2	TRBD1	TGTGCCAGCAGTTCCCCCGGGACAGGGGGCGCGGTTTGGCGGGGCTACACCTTC	CASSSPGTGGAVWRGYTF
.	TRBV6-4	TRBJ1-5	.	TGTGCCAGCAGTTGGGGGGAAAATCAGCCCCAGCATTTT	CASSWGENQPQHF
.	TRBV19	TRBJ2-2	.	TGTGCCAGTAAGGAGCAACCCCTGACGAACACCGGGGAGCTGTTTTTT	CASKEQPLTNTGELFF
.	TRBV18	TRBJ2-3	.	TGTGCCAGCTCACCTGACGGGACTAGCACAGATACGCAGTATTTT	CASSPDGTSTDTQYF
few	TRBV2	TRBJ2-1	TRBD2	TGTGCCAGCAAGGGTAGCGGGGTGAGCTCCTACAATGAGCAGTTCTTC	CASKGSGVSSYNEQFF
.	TRBV24-1	TRBJ1-2	.	TGTGCCACCAGCAGGGAAGGCTATGGCTACACCTTC	CATSREGYGYTF
.	TRBV5-1	TRBJ1-2	.	TGCGCCAGCAGCTTGGACGTTGGGGGCCGCCTTGGCTACACCTTC	CASSLDVGGRLGYTF
.	TRBV5-1	TRBJ1-6	TRBD1	TGCGCCAGCAGCTCCGGACAGGTTAATTCACCCCTCCACTTT	CASSSGQVNSPLHF
few	TRBV6-1	TRBJ2-3	.	TGTGCCAGCAGTGAAGCGGTACTAGGGGCAGATACGCAGTATTTT	CASSEAVLGADTQYF
once	TRBV27	TRBJ2-5	.	TGTGCCAGCAGTTTCCGTGGACGGAGGGGATCTGAAGAGACCCAGTACTTC	CASSFRGRRGSEETQYF